Listed here are 23 T cell receptor beta chains from one sample, sequenced in a study of T-cell reconstitution after alpha-beta-depleted transplantation in children. As it was prepared, the TCRbeta library received unique molecular identifiers. TCRdb reprocessed the PCR reads with MiXCR, giving one entry per CDR3 protein. The sample contains 600,000 to 700,000 distinct CDR3 sequences, roughly 17% of which appear only once. The source material was PBMCs from the stem cell graft donor, sampled from the stem cell graft. The receptors shown here come from a human donor who donated a stem cell graft to a child with acute myeloid leukemia.

This clonotype came up many times. V is TRBV20-1 and J is TRBJ1-5; 8 nucleotides agree with TRBD1. This CDR3 contains 13 residues. V was pared by 4 bases and J by 6 bases, with 5 bases of the junction left unmatched. Germline V gene data show CDR1 as DFQATT and CDR2 as SNEGSKA (reference sequence). The chain's CDR3 is CSATDRDSQPQHF. In DNA form, the CDR3 reads TGCAGTGCTACGGACAGGGATAGTCAGCCCCAGCATTTT.

This clonotype was found many times. V gene TRBV30 combines with J gene TRBJ2-3; D is uncertain. V lost 5 bases to trimming and J lost 0 bases, with 12 bases between them. CDR3 length equals 14 residues. The germline gives CDR1 GTSNPN, CDR2 SVGIG (reference sequence). The CDR3 DNA reads TGTGCCTGGGGGAAGATACCTAGCACAGATACGCAGTATTTT. The encoded protein is CAWGKIPSTDTQYF. The full variable domain, its missing parts supplied by reference TRBV30 and TRBJ2-3, is SQTIHQWPATLVQPVGSPLSLECTVEGTSNPNLYWYRQAAGRGLQLLFYSVGIGQISSEVPQNLSASRPQDRQFILSSKKLLLSDSGFYLCAWGKIPSTDTQYFGPGTRLTVL.

V gene TRBV5-1 combines with J gene TRBJ1-4, with TRBD1 matching over 7 bases. This CDR3 contains 14 residues. The junction had 9 bases not matched to a gene; V was cut back by 3 bases and J by 10 bases. CDR1 is SGHRS, CDR2 YFSETQ, per germline. The CDR3 nucleotides read TGCGCCAGCAGCTGGCGACAGGGTGTAGGAAAACTGTTTTTT. As protein: CASSWRQGVGKLFF.

This clonotype has a count of ten or more. The chain combines TRBV20-1 with TRBJ2-3; 9 bases are shared with TRBD2. The junction had 9 bases not matched to a gene; V was cut back by 3 bases and J by 2 bases. This CDR3 has 16 amino acids. Germline V lookup: CDR1 DFQATT, CDR2 SNEGSKA (reference sequence). CDR3 in amino acids: CSASGPSGGITDTQYF. CDR3 DNA: TGCAGTGCTAGTGGGCCCAGCGGGGGGATCACAGATACGCAGTATTTT.

This clonotype has only a few counts. The chain joins TRBV11-2 to TRBJ2-3, with D possibly being TRBD1 or TRBD2 (5 bases each). The CDR3 extends over 19 amino acids. Germline V gene lookup returns CDR1 SGHAT and CDR2 FQNNGV. Trimming left V 6 bases short and J 0 bases short, with 25 bases between. The CDR3 reads CASRPPGASPVFSTDTQYF. Here the CDR3 DNA reads TGTGCCAGCAGACCCCCTGGGGCTAGCCCTGTTTTCAGCACAGATACGCAGTATTTT.

J is TRBJ1-5 and V is TRBV30; weak D call: TRBD1 (6 bases). This CDR3 has 12 residues. Germline CDR1 is GTSNPN and CDR2 is SVGIG (reference sequence). Deletions cut 7 bases from V and 7 bases from J, with 14 bases between. CDR3 amino acids: CAYNQGLQPQHF. The CDR3 DNA is TGTGCCTACAACCAGGGGCTGCAGCCCCAGCATTTT.

DNA of the CDR3: TGTGCCAGCAGTCCACAGGGGACCTACGGGTGGTCACCCCTCCACTTT. Translation gives CASSPQGTYGWSPLHF. The V and J genes are TRBV6-1 and TRBJ1-6; 7 positions match TRBD1. Germline lookup yields CDR1 MNHNS and CDR2 SASEGT. The CDR3 spans 16 residues. Losses at the gene ends were 5 bases for V and 10 bases for J; bases not matched to a gene: 14.

As for this clonotype: A junction boundary mismatches the germline segment, possibly from a read error. V usage is TRBV20-1 and J usage is TRBJ1-6, with no clear D. Germline values: CDR1 DFQATT, CDR2 SNEGSKA (reference sequence). The CDR3 totals 15 residues. The CDR3 is CCASFVRGEGSPLHF. The DNA of the CDR3 is TGCTGTGCCAGTTTTGTCCGGGGAGAAGGTTCACCCCTCCACTTT.

This clonotype showed up just once. This chain connects TRBV5-1 to TRBJ1-1; D ambiguous. Germline CDR1 SGHRS, CDR2 YFSETQ. The V end was cut by 4 bases, the J end by 4 bases, with 20 bases between. The CDR3 extends over 16 amino acids. CDR3 protein: CASSKMTLGGPTEAFF. The CDR3 region has the DNA TGCGCCAGCAGCAAAATGACCCTCGGAGGGCCCACTGAAGCTTTCTTT.

This clonotype was seen many times. V is TRBV12-3 or TRBV12-4 and J is TRBJ2-5; 8 bases align to TRBD2. V trimming: 2 bases; J trimming: 5 bases; junction bases outside the gene matches: 7. The length of the CDR3 is 15 residues. CDR3 in DNA: TGTGCCAGCAGTTTATTGGCGGGGGGCCGGGAGACCCAGTACTTC. Amino acids: CASSLLAGGRETQYF.

This clonotype was counted a few times. The genes are TRBV28 and TRBJ2-7, with 9 nucleotides matching TRBD1. V was pared by 6 bases and J by 4 bases, with 4 bases of the junction left unmatched. The CDR3 sequence is 13 residues long. In germline, CDR1 is MDHEN, CDR2 SYDVKM. CDR3 sequence: CASRRTGEYEQYV. For the CDR3, the DNA is TGTGCCAGCAGAAGGACAGGGGAATACGAGCAGTACGTC.

This clonotype was picked up a small number of times. The rearrangement joins TRBV5-4 to TRBJ2-5; D is perhaps TRBD1 (6 bases). V lost 5 bases to trimming and J lost 5 bases, with 13 bases between them. The germline gives CDR1 SGHNT, CDR2 YYREEE (reference sequence). The CDR3 covers 13 residues. CDR3 in DNA: TGTGCCAGCAGTTTCAGGGGATACGAGACCCAGTACTTC. As protein: CASSFRGYETQYF.

This chain uses TRBV7-2 with TRBJ2-1; no definite D call. In germline, CDR1 is SGHTA, CDR2 FQGNSA. This CDR3 has 13 amino acids. V lost 5 bases and J lost 6, with 11 bases in between. The CDR3 protein is CASSPAIINEQFF. The CDR3 DNA follows: TGTGCCAGCAGCCCTGCAATTATCAATGAGCAGTTCTTC.

About this clonotype: One base away lies a much larger clone, so this may be a sequencing read error. This chain uses TRBV20-1 with TRBJ1-2; 9 bases line up with TRBD1. Germline V gives CDR1 DFQATT, CDR2 SNEGSKA (reference sequence). The CDR3 spans 14 residues. For the CDR3, the DNA is TGCAGTACTAGATCCAACAGGGGGCCGGGTGGCTACACCTTC. This sequence encodes CSTRSNRGPGGYTF.

This clonotype was picked up a small number of times. The chain recombines TRBV20-1 with TRBJ2-2, with unresolved D. Germline CDR1 and CDR2: DFQATT and SNEGSKA (reference sequence). The CDR3 totals 12 residues. V gave up 6 bases and J gave up 5 bases, with 10 bases separating them. The CDR3 DNA is TGCAGTGCCCAGTCCTGGACCGGGGAGCTGTTTTTT. Its protein is CSAQSWTGELFF.

This clonotype was counted ten times or more. J is TRBJ2-5 and V is TRBV11-2, with TRBD1 as a possible D gene (5 bases). Germline assignment: CDR1 SGHAT and CDR2 FQNNGV. This CDR3 is built from 13 residues. V lost 2 bases, J lost 5 bases, and 9 bases lay in between. The CDR3 spells CASSLTGFETQYF. CDR3 nucleotides: TGTGCCAGCAGCTTAACAGGATTTGAGACCCAGTACTTC.

Many counts were recorded for this clonotype. This sequence joins TRBV4-3 and TRBJ2-5, with D hard to call. V shed 3 bases and J shed 7 bases, with 18 bases lying between them. The CDR3 has 15 residues. CDR1 and CDR2 from the germline V gene are LGHNA and YSLEER. The DNA for the CDR3 is TGCGCCAGCAGCCAGTCTCTTGACGTCCTGGGGACCCAGTACTTC. Translation gives CASSQSLDVLGTQYF.

This chain links TRBV6-2 or TRBV6-3 with TRBJ2-1; the D is unclear. The CDR3 covers 13 residues. The V end lost 2 bases, the J end lost 3 bases, and 5 bases lay between the germline ends. Germline V CDR1 and CDR2: MNHEY, SVGEGT. The CDR3 sequence is CASSYGFYNEQFF. CDR3 sequence (DNA): TGTGCCAGCAGTTACGGCTTCTACAATGAGCAGTTCTTC.

This clonotype has only a few counts. The rearrangement joins TRBV28 to TRBJ2-5, with D possibly being TRBD2 (5 bases). CDR3 size: 12 residues. V was pared by 7 bases and J by 4 bases, with 10 bases between. Germline V gene sequence: CDR1 MDHEN, CDR2 SYDVKM. CDR3 nucleotides: TGTGCCAGCACTCCTGAGGGAGAGACCCAGTACTTC. It encodes CASTPEGETQYF.

In its sample, this clonotype was seen a few times. The rearrangement joins TRBV20-1 to TRBJ1-1; D possibly corresponds to TRBD1 (6 bases). Trimming removed 0 bases at V and 6 bases at J, with 17 bases between. The CDR3 has 15 residues. The germline V gene encodes CDR1 DFQATT and CDR2 SNEGSKA (reference sequence). This chain's CDR3 is CSAREVRGQRAEAFF. Here the CDR3 DNA reads TGCAGTGCTAGAGAGGTCCGGGGGCAAAGGGCTGAAGCTTTCTTT.

This clonotype has a count of ten or more. V usage is TRBV20-1 and J usage is TRBJ1-5, with D hard to call. CDR3 size: 14 residues. Germline V gene data show CDR1 as DFQATT and CDR2 as SNEGSKA (reference sequence). V lost 3 bases and J lost 2, with 11 bases in between. The CDR3 DNA reads as TGCAGTGCTAGGCGCCAGGCGGGCAATCAGCCCCAGCATTTT. Protein sequence: CSARRQAGNQPQHF.

About this clonotype: This CDR3 is missing its conserved last phenylalanine or tryptophan, likely due to a read error. The chain has TRBV6-5 and TRBJ2-7; a possible D gene is TRBD1 (6 bases). In germline, CDR1 is MNHEY, CDR2 SVGAGI. The CDR3 runs 13 residues. Trimming removed 4 bases at V and 4 bases at J, with 11 bases between. The CDR3 loop is CASSSPGHYEQYS. The CDR3, as DNA: TGTGCCAGCAGTTCGCCGGGACATTACGAGCAGTACTCC.

This clonotype was observed many times. The chain uses TRBV20-1 and TRBJ1-1; D remains ambiguous. The CDR3 spans 11 residues. Germline lookup yields CDR1 DFQATT and CDR2 SNEGSKA (reference sequence). The CDR3 nucleotides are TGCAGCGCACCTCGGGGCACTGAAGCTTTCTTT. Amino acid sequence: CSAPRGTEAFF.